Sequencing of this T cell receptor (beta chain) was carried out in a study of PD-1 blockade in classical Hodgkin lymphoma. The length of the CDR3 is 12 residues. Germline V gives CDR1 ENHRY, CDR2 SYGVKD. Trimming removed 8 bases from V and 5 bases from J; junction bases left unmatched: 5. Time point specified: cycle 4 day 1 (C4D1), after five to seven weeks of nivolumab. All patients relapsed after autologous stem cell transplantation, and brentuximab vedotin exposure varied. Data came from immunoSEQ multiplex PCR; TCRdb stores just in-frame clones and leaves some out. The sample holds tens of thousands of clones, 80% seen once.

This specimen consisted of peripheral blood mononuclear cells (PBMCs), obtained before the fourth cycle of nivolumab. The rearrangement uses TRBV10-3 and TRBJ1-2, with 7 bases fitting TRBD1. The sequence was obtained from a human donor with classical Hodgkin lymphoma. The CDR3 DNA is TGTGCCATCCGGGACAGTGCTTATGGCTACACCTTC. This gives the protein CAIRDSAYGYTF.